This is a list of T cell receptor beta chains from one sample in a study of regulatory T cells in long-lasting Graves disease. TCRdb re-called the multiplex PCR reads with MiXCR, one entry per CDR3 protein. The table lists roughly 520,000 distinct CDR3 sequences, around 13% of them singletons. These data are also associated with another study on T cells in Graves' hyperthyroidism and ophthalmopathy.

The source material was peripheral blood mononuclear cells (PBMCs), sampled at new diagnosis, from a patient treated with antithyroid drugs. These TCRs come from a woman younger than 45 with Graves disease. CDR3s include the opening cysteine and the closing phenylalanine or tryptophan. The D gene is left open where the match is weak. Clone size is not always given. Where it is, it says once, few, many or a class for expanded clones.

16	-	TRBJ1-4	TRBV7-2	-	TGTGCCAGCAGCTTAGGATCGTACGCGGGGAGGGAAAAACTGTTTTTT	CASSLGSYAGREKLFF
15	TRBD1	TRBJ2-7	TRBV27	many	TGTGCCAGCAGCAAAGGGGGGACAGGGGGCTACGAGCAGTACTTC	CASSKGGTGGYEQYF
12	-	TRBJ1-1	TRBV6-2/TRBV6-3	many	TGTGCCAGCAGTCGAGGGGCAGCGGAAGCTTTCTTT	CASSRGAAEAFF
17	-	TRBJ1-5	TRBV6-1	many	TGTGCCAGCAGTCCGGGGGGGATTGCCTATAGCAATCAGCCCCAGCATTTT	CASSPGGIAYSNQPQHF
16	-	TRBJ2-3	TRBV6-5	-	TGTGCCAGCAGTTACTCGTCGGGAGTGGGTACAGATACGCAGTATTTT	CASSYSSGVGTDTQYF
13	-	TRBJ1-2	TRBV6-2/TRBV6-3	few	TGTGCCAGCAGTTGGGAGCAGGGTCTCCGCTACACCTTC	CASSWEQGLRYTF
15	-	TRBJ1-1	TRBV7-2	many	TGTGCCAGCAGCTTATCGGCAGGGGTTAACACTGAAGCTTTCTTT	CASSLSAGVNTEAFF
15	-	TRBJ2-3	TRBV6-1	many	TGTGCCAGCAGTGAACGGCCGATGTCTACAGATACGCAGTATTTT	CASSERPMSTDTQYF
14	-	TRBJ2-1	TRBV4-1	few	TGCGCCAGCAGCCAAGAAGTTCAGGACCCCTCCCAGTTCTTC	CASSQEVQDPSQFF
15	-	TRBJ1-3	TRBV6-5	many	TGTGCCAGCAGTTACTCAGGGGTTACTGGAAACACCATATATTTT	CASSYSGVTGNTIYF
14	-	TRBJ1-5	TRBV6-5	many	TGTGCCAGCAGTTTGAGACAGAACAATCAGCCCCAGCATTTT	CASSLRQNNQPQHF
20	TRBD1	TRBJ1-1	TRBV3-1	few	TGTGCCAGCAGCCAAAAGGACAGGGGGGTGGTTGCCCCCCGGGGCACTGAAGCTTTCTTT	CASSQKDRGVVAPRGTEAFF
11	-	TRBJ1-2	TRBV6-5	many	TGTGCCAGCAGTTACGGAGATGGCTACACCTTC	CASSYGDGYTF
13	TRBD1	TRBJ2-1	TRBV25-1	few	TGTGCCAGCAGTATCACAGGGGTCCATGAGCAGTTCTTC	CASSITGVHEQFF
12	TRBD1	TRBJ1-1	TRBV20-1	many	TGCAGTGCTTCAACAGGGGACACTGAAGCTTTCTTT	CSASTGDTEAFF
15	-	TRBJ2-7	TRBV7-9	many	TGTGCCAGCAGCTTAGTCTCCCTAACTCCCTACGAGCAGTACTTC	CASSLVSLTPYEQYF
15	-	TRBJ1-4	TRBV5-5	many	TGTGCCAGCAGCCCTCTCCCCAGACAGGAGGAAAAACTGTTTTTT	CASSPLPRQEEKLFF
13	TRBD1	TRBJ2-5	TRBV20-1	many	TGCAGTGCTAGACAGGGGGCGGGGGAGACCCAGTACTTC	CSARQGAGETQYF
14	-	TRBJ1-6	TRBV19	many	TGTGCCAGTAACCCCGTTGGCCTGCTAGGACCCCTCCACTTT	CASNPVGLLGPLHF
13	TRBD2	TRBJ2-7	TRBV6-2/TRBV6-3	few	TGTGCCAGCAGGGGGGGGGGGACCTACGAGCAGTACTTC	CASRGGGTYEQYF